This T cell receptor (beta chain) was captured in a study of regulatory T cells in long-lasting Graves disease. Time point in this sample: newly diagnosed GD, antithyroid drugs for less than 3 months. Isolated PBMC RNA provided the starting material for the TCR library. V lost 5 bases, J lost 2 bases, and 9 bases lay in between. Germline V CDR1 and CDR2: MNHEY, SMNVEV (reference sequence). The CDR3 consists of 13 residues. With iRepertoire HTBI primers and Arm-PCR of CDR3 regions, TCR beta libraries were built. Using its own MiXCR run on the multiplex PCR reads, TCRdb lists one record per CDR3 protein. The sample yields over 500,000 distinct CDR3 sequences, roughly 15% seen once. The sample was also linked to a second study, of T cells in Graves' hyperthyroidism and ophthalmopathy.

The origin of this receptor is a man aged 18 to 29 with Graves disease. The rearrangement joins TRBV27 to TRBJ1-1; D not resolved. This specimen consisted of peripheral blood mononuclear cells (PBMCs), obtained at new diagnosis, from a patient treated with antithyroid drugs. The CDR3 protein is CASSIRHNTEAFF. CDR3 bases: TGTGCCAGCAGTATTCGACACAACACTGAAGCTTTCTTT.